This T cell receptor beta chain emerged from a study of blood T cell repertoires in COVID-19. Clones were read by immunoSEQ multiplex PCR, and TCRdb kept only the in-frame ones, dropping some. The sample has around 120,000 clones; 69% are singletons. The CDR3 contains 13 residues. Germline CDR1 reads DFQATT; CDR2 reads SNEGSKA (reference sequence). Trimming cost V 3 bases and J 5 bases; bases outside gene matches: 3. The rearrangement joins TRBV20-1 to TRBJ2-5; TRBD2 matches at 10 bases. This clonotype originated in a man of 80 years or more with acute or convalescent COVID-19. Sequencing was done on a sample of peripheral blood. The CDR3: CSASLAGAETQYF. DNA for the CDR3: TGCAGTGCTAGTCTAGCGGGAGCGGAGACCCAGTACTTC.